Given below is one TCR beta chain in context. Its antigen is undetermined. The sample belongs to a study of OX40 agonist ivuxolimab in advanced cancers. Study results and caveats: Certain nonresponding patients likewise had low normalized T-cell clonal expansion. The study observed clonal expansion of CD4+ and CD8+ blood T cells by week 6 at 0.1 to 3.0 mg/kg.

TCRdb's copy holds only in-frame clones and misses some; the assay was immunoSEQ multiplex PCR. The sample carries 15,000 to 20,000 clones, 65% to 85% recorded once. The V gene lost 6 bases and the J gene lost 2 bases, with 5 bases spanning the gap. CDR1 is MNHNS, CDR2 SASEGT, per germline. The CDR3 extends over 11 amino acids. Patients with autoimmune history or systemic immunosuppression were excluded. The clonotype originates from an adult with an advanced solid tumor such as melanoma, head and neck, liver or kidney cancer. The rearrangement uses TRBV6-1 and TRBJ2-7, with D tentatively TRBD2 (5 bases). Material: CD4+ or CD8+ T cells sorted from blood, obtained in a trial of the OX40 agonist ivuxolimab. DNA for the CDR3: TGTGCCAGCAGGGGAGCCTACGAGCAGTACTTC. The encoded protein is CASRGAYEQYF.